The clone carrying this T cell receptor (beta chain) has only one observation. What it binds is not known. The record originates from a study of CD8 T cell repertoires and HIV-1 epitope variants. Study summary: Each of Twenty-five Gag and Nef epitope peptides stimulated a separate culture. Separate from the cultures, 1M uncultured T cells served as baseline. Epitopes were three Gag families plus Nef HW9 and YT9.

The CDR3 runs 10 residues. In germline, CDR1 is SSHAT, CDR2 FNYEAQ (reference sequence). TCR beta CDR3 was sequenced at survey depth on immunoSEQ. Profiled with immunoSEQ multiplex PCR; TCRdb holds only in-frame clones, not every one. The data hold 5,000 to 7,000 clones, with less than 75% observed a single time. The chain joins TRBV7-7 to TRBJ2-3; D not certain. The source of this sequence is a male donor with HIV. Material for sequencing was cultured CD8+ T cells derived from PBMCs. The CDR3 here is CAADPDTQYF. The CDR3 bases are TGTGCTGCCGACCCAGATACGCAGTATTTT.